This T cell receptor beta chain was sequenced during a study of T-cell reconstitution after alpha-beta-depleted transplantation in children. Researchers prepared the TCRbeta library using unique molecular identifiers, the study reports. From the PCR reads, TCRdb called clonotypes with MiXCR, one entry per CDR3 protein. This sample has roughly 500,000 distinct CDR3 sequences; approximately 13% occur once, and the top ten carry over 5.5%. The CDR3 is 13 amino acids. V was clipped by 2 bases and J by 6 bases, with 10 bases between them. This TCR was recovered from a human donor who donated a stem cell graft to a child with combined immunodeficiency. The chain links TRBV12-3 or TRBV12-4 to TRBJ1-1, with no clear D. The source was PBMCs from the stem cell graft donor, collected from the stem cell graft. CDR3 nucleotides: TGTGCCAGCAGTTTACGATCGGGGTCTGAAGCTTTCTTT. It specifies CASSLRSGSEAFF.